The 28 T cell receptor beta chains in this list originate from one sample, sequenced in a study of post-analysis software for immune sequencing data. Unique molecular identifiers had been added to the TCR beta cDNA libraries. TCRdb used MiXCR to reprocess the PCR reads, holding one entry per CDR3 protein. This sample has 650,000 to 850,000 distinct CDR3 sequences, with under 60% found just once. Study conclusions and caveats: Controls showed lower frequencies than patients for roughly five TRBV segments, and TRBV5-6, TRBV5-1 and TRBV20-1 were among these.

No antigens are known for them. Sequencing was performed on blood. These receptors originate from a girl aged 5-17 years with multiple sclerosis.

V is TRBV4-3 and J is TRBJ2-7, with D possibly TRBD2 on 6 matching bases. The CDR3 extends over 16 amino acids. Germline loops: CDR1 LGHNA, CDR2 YSLEER. Trimming stripped 0 bases from V and 4 bases from J, with 16 bases between. CDR3 loop: CASSQDQAPAGYEQYF. In nucleotides, the CDR3 is TGCGCCAGCAGCCAAGATCAGGCCCCCGCGGGGTACGAGCAGTACTTC.

This chain connects TRBV5-1 to TRBJ2-7, with 7 bases matching TRBD2. Germline assignment: CDR1 SGHRS and CDR2 YFSETQ. This CDR3 contains 13 residues. J lost 5 bases, V lost 6 bases, and 8 bases had no gene match. The CDR3 reads CASKGGSQDEQYF. The CDR3 nucleotides read TGCGCCAGCAAGGGCGGGAGCCAGGACGAGCAGTACTTC.

This clonotype came up a few times. The V gene is TRBV20-1, the J gene TRBJ1-2; 7 nucleotides line up with TRBD1. CDR1 and CDR2 (germline): DFQATT, SNEGSKA (reference sequence). The V and J ends lost 6 bases and 3 bases, in that order; junction bases with no gene match: 10. This CDR3 is built from 14 residues. The CDR3 bases are TGCAGTGCCTCCCCCCCGACAGGGCACTATGGCTACACCTTC. Translation gives CSASPPTGHYGYTF.

This clonotype was counted a few times. This sequence joins TRBV6-1 and TRBJ2-1, with TRBD1 identical over 9 bases. The CDR3 is 17 residues long. Germline CDR1 reads MNHNS; CDR2 reads SASEGT. Trimming at V came to 8 bases and at J to 7 bases, leaving 18 bases not matched to a gene. The DNA for the CDR3 is TGTGCCAGCGGCCCCCTGGGACAGGGCCCTAGAGGGAATGAGCAGTTCTTC. It specifies CASGPLGQGPRGNEQFF.

The rearrangement joins TRBV12-3 or TRBV12-4 to TRBJ1-2, with 8 bases lining up with TRBD1. J was trimmed by 4 bases and V by 7 bases; bases with no gene match: 11. CDR3 length: 15 amino acids. The CDR3 here is CASTIRTGYTYGYTF. Written as DNA, the CDR3 is TGTGCCAGCACCATAAGGACAGGGTATACCTATGGCTACACCTTC.

The genes are TRBV19 and TRBJ2-5, with a tentative D call TRBD2 (7 bases). The V end lost 5 bases, the J end lost 4 bases, and 14 bases lay between the germline ends. Looked up from germline, CDR1 is LNHDA and CDR2 is SQIVND (reference sequence). The CDR3 spans 14 residues. The CDR3 sequence is CASSGNREGETQYF. The CDR3 region has the DNA TGTGCCAGTAGTGGAAACAGGGAGGGAGAGACCCAGTACTTC.

This chain uses TRBV4-3 with TRBJ1-2, with D possibly being TRBD1 (5 bases). Between the trimmed V and J ends, which lost 4 bases and 7 bases, there was a span of 16 bases. The CDR3 consists of 14 residues. Germline CDR1 and CDR2: LGHNA and YSLEER. DNA for the CDR3: TGCGCCAGCAGCCCCCGGGACGCTATAGGTGGCTACACCTTC. It specifies CASSPRDAIGGYTF.

This clonotype was found a few times. The chain carries TRBV7-2 and TRBJ1-2; TRBD1 might be the D (6 bases). The V gene's germline CDR1 is SGHTA and CDR2 FQGNSA. The V and J ends lost 2 bases and 2 bases respectively, with 9 bases between them. CDR3 length equals 14 residues. The CDR3 sequence: CASSLSDSNYGYTF. The CDR3 nucleotides read TGTGCCAGCAGCTTATCGGACAGCAACTATGGCTACACCTTC. Full variable domain (rest looked up from reference TRBV7-2 and TRBJ1-2): GAGVSQSPSNKVTEKGKDVELRCDPISGHTALYWYRQSLGQGLEFLIYFQGNSAPDKSGLPSDRFSAERTGGSVSTLTIQRTQQEDSAVYLCASSLSDSNYGYTFGSGTRLTVV.

This clonotype was found a few times. The chain couples TRBV5-1 to TRBJ1-2; D remains ambiguous. V lost 0 bases and J 8 bases, leaving 11 bases between the germline ends. This CDR3 spans 13 amino acids. Germline V gene lookup returns CDR1 SGHRS and CDR2 YFSETQ. CDR3 amino acids: CASSLAGVGGYTF. DNA of the CDR3: TGCGCCAGCAGCTTGGCCGGGGTCGGCGGCTACACCTTC.

The chain employs TRBV7-3 and TRBJ2-3; no firm D call. Trimming removed 5 bases from V and 4 bases from J, with 10 bases in between. The CDR3 has 13 amino acids. CDR1 SGHTA and CDR2 FQGTGA come from the germline V gene. CDR3 protein: CASSNEAPDTQYF. CDR3 bases: TGTGCCAGCAGCAACGAAGCGCCAGATACGCAGTATTTT.

The chain recombines TRBV25-1 with TRBJ2-7; the D is unclear. V lost 2 bases and J 0 bases, leaving 5 bases between the germline ends. This CDR3 comprises 13 residues. Germline-derived CDR1 and CDR2 are MGHDK and SYGVNS. The CDR3 DNA follows: TGTGCCAGCAGTGAACAGAGCTCCTACGAGCAGTACTTC. It codes for CASSEQSSYEQYF.

A few counts support this clonotype. V is TRBV12-3 or TRBV12-4 and J is TRBJ1-4, with D tentatively TRBD1 (5 bases). V was trimmed by 5 bases and J by 3 bases, leaving 16 bases between them. The CDR3 runs 16 residues. Here the CDR3 DNA reads TGTGCCAGCAGTCCGGCGGCGGGGGGTGCTAATGAAAAACTGTTTTTT. This translates into CASSPAAGGANEKLFF.

This chain links TRBV20-1 with TRBJ2-7; D is unclear. Trimming pared 4 bases from V and 3 bases from J, leaving 10 bases between. CDR3 length equals 12 residues. Germline V gene sequence: CDR1 DFQATT, CDR2 SNEGSKA (reference sequence). The CDR3 nucleotides read TGCAGTGCTATGTCTCAGAACTACGAGCAGTACTTC. It translates to CSAMSQNYEQYF.

This clonotype was seen only once. This chain connects TRBV6-1 to TRBJ2-1; D is possibly TRBD2 (5 bases). Germline lookup yields CDR1 MNHNS and CDR2 SASEGT. The CDR3 runs to 12 residues. Trimming pared 4 bases from V and 10 bases from J, leaving 11 bases between. The CDR3 reads CASSGTFKEQFF. Here the CDR3 DNA reads TGTGCCAGCAGTGGGACTTTTAAGGAGCAGTTCTTC.

The chain couples TRBV15 to TRBJ2-7; 10 bases align to TRBD1. Trimming removed 0 bases from V and 10 bases from J; junction bases left unmatched: 9. This CDR3 has 15 residues. Germline loops: CDR1 LNHNV, CDR2 YYDKDF (reference sequence). This CDR3 is CATSRDGQGVSEQYF. CDR3 sequence (DNA): TGTGCCACCAGCAGAGATGGACAGGGGGTATCGGAACAGTACTTC. The whole variable domain, remainder taken from reference TRBV15 and TRBJ2-7, is DAMVIQNPRYQVTQFGKPVTLSCSQTLNHNVMYWYQQKSSQAPKLLFHYYDKDFNNEADTPDNFQSRRPNTSFCFLDIRSPGLGDTAMYLCATSRDGQGVSEQYFGPGTRLTVT.

CDR3 loop: CAWSVPRSYEQYF. The CDR3 bases are TGTGCCTGGAGTGTACCTAGGTCCTACGAGCAGTACTTC. This chain uses TRBV30 with TRBJ2-7; D ambiguous. Between the trimmed V and J ends, which lost 0 bases and 1 base, there was a span of 7 bases. Germline CDR1 reads GTSNPN; CDR2 reads SVGIG (reference sequence). This CDR3 is built from 13 residues.

The chain joins TRBV6-5 to TRBJ2-5, with D perhaps TRBD2 (5 bases). Germline CDR1 MNHEY, CDR2 SVGAGI. V gave up 0 bases and J gave up 0 bases, with 11 bases separating them. CDR3 length equals 16 residues. For the CDR3, the DNA is TGTGCCAGCAGTTACTCGTTCGGGAACGACCAAGAGACCCAGTACTTC. It encodes CASSYSFGNDQETQYF.

J is TRBJ1-1 and V is TRBV5-1; no reliable D call. Germline loops: CDR1 SGHRS, CDR2 YFSETQ. The V gene lost 0 bases and the J gene lost 0 bases, with 6 bases spanning the gap. This CDR3 has 14 amino acids. DNA for the CDR3: TGCGCCAGCAGCTTGGAGTTACTGAACACTGAAGCTTTCTTT. Its protein is CASSLELLNTEAFF.

The J gene is TRBJ2-1, the V gene TRBV20-1, with 8 bases fitting TRBD2. Trimming at V came to 1 base and at J to 2 bases, leaving 4 bases not matched to a gene. Germline loops: CDR1 DFQATT, CDR2 SNEGSKA (reference sequence). The CDR3 sequence is 15 residues long. CDR3 amino acids: CSARVRTSPYNEQFF. CDR3 sequence (DNA): TGCAGTGCTAGAGTTAGGACTAGCCCCTACAATGAGCAGTTCTTC.

The chain joins TRBV4-3 to TRBJ2-1; D uncertain. Trimming took off 4 bases at V and 5 bases at J, with 12 bases between the two ends. The CDR3 is 14 residues long. Looked up from germline, CDR1 is LGHNA and CDR2 is YSLEER. The CDR3 DNA follows: TGCGCCAGCAGCCCTAGTGGGCTCAACAATGAGCAGTTCTTC. Translating gives CASSPSGLNNEQFF.

This clonotype was observed a handful of times. The gene calls are TRBV20-1 and TRBJ2-3, with a weak D call TRBD2 (6 bases). Trimming cost V 3 bases and J 0 bases, with 19 bases left between them. This CDR3 is built from 17 residues. Per the germline V gene, CDR1 is DFQATT and CDR2 is SNEGSKA (reference sequence). For the CDR3, the DNA is TGCAGTGCTAGTCCTTTGGCTAGCGCGACGAGCACAGATACGCAGTATTTT. Amino acids: CSASPLASATSTDTQYF.

This chain links TRBV20-1 with TRBJ2-3, with D maybe TRBD2 (6 bases). There are 16 residues in the CDR3. CDR1 is DFQATT and CDR2 is SNEGSKA in the germline V gene (reference sequence). V was shortened by 2 bases and J by 0 bases, with 15 bases between the two germline ends. The CDR3 reads CSARQGSGSSTDTQYF. CDR3 DNA: TGCAGTGCTAGACAGGGTAGCGGATCTAGCACAGATACGCAGTATTTT.

As DNA, the CDR3 is TGTGCCAGCAGCTTAGGACACCCCAACTCCTACGAGCAGTACTTC. Translating it yields CASSLGHPNSYEQYF. The chain joins TRBV7-2 to TRBJ2-7, with D uncertain. V was trimmed by 1 base and J by 0 bases, leaving 10 bases between them. This CDR3 region has 15 residues. Per germline, CDR1 SGHTA and CDR2 FQGNSA.

This chain joins TRBV5-1 and TRBJ2-1; 9 bases match TRBD2. Per germline, CDR1 SGHRS and CDR2 YFSETQ. The V segment lost 3 bases and the J segment 0 bases; nucleotides outside the gene matches: 7. The CDR3 has 17 amino acids. As DNA, the CDR3 is TGCGCCAGCAGCTCCACAAGCGGGAGGACCTCCTACAATGAGCAGTTCTTC. It is translated as CASSSTSGRTSYNEQFF.

This chain joins TRBV12-3 or TRBV12-4 and TRBJ2-1, with 7 positions matching TRBD1. The J call could be wrong; TRBJ2-7 is a better fit for the DNA end. CDR3 length: 15 amino acids. In DNA form, the CDR3 reads TGTGCCAGCAGTTTAGACAGGGGAAACTACAATGAGCAGTACGTC. The encoded protein is CASSLDRGNYNEQYV.

The J gene is TRBJ2-7, the V gene TRBV6-1; TRBD2 matches 11 bases. Germline loops: CDR1 MNHNS, CDR2 SASEGT. The CDR3 spans 14 residues. V was pared by 6 bases and J by 3 bases, with 4 bases of the junction left unmatched. The CDR3 coding sequence is TGTGCCAGCAGGCTAGCGGGAGGTCTCTACGAGCAGTACTTC. Translating gives CASRLAGGLYEQYF.

The rearrangement uses TRBV29-1 and TRBJ2-5; D perhaps matches TRBD1 (6 bases). The ends were cut back, 5 bases at V and 5 bases at J, with 18 bases in the middle. Looked up from germline, CDR1 is SQVTM and CDR2 is ANQGSEA. The CDR3 has 14 residues. The CDR3 sequence is CSVTEGGSQETQYF. The CDR3 bases are TGCAGCGTTACCGAAGGGGGATCCCAGGAGACCCAGTACTTC.

The V gene is TRBV10-3, the J gene TRBJ2-3; D is possibly TRBD1 or TRBD2 (6 bases each). V dropped 2 bases and J dropped 0 bases, with 15 bases sitting between them. Germline lookup yields CDR1 ENHRY and CDR2 SYGVKD. This CDR3 contains 17 residues. The CDR3 DNA is TGTGCCATCAGTGAGCATGTAACAGGGACTAGCACAGATACGCAGTATTTT. It yields the protein CAISEHVTGTSTDTQYF.